Listed here are 16 T cell receptor beta chains from one sample, sequenced in a study of low-dose radiotherapy and immunotherapy resistance in tumors (dated by TCRdb to 2022 to 2024). Interpreted using the paper, the time point label stands for: after trial treatment. What this sample's treatment or condition label stands for: LDRT plus nivolumab, ipilimumab, low-dose cyclophosphamide and aspirin (RACIN trial). This sample was sequenced with an Illumina HiSeq 2500. Superscript III and a set of TRAV- and TRBV-specific primers were used to synthesize first-strand cDNA, so that both TCRalpha and TCRbeta chains were covered. TCRs were amplified with Phusion for approximately 18 PCR cycles, with a constant-region primer paired with the adapter attached to the V primers. The public reads were run again by TCRdb, first through fastp at Q25 and then through MiXCR, and only productive beta chains were kept. Entries are consolidated by CDR3 protein sequence, retaining the most common genes and DNA. The sample includes about 100,000 distinct CDR3 sequences, with 20% to 25% observed a single time. Approximately 4% of the sample lies in the top ten.

This sample comprised PBMCs, obtained after low-dose radiotherapy plus immunotherapy. The receptors originated from a male donor with prostate cancer.

This clonotype has just a few counts. The chain uses TRBV5-8 and TRBJ1-6, with TRBD1 matching over 11 bases. CDR1 and CDR2 (germline): SGHTS, YDEGEE. The CDR3 consists of 15 residues. Germline trimming cut 3 bases from V and 11 bases from J; bases unmatched to any gene: 7. CDR3 amino acids: CASSWGTGGVTPLHF. CDR3 DNA sequence: TGTGCCAGCAGCTGGGGGACAGGGGGAGTTACACCCCTCCACTTT.

This clonotype was recorded at least ten times. This rearrangement joins TRBV7-9 to TRBJ2-1; the match to TRBD2 covers 7 bases. CDR1 and CDR2 from the germline V gene are SEHNR and FQNEAQ (reference sequence). Losses at the gene ends were 5 bases for V and 2 bases for J; bases not matched to a gene: 12. The CDR3 is 17 amino acids. CDR3 bases: TGTGCCAGCAGCCCCGGCGGGGGAACTCCTACCTACAATGAGCAGTTCTTC. Its translation is CASSPGGGTPTYNEQFF. The variable domain in full, completed from reference TRBV7-9 and TRBJ2-1, reads DTGVSQNPRHKITKRGQNVTFRCDPISEHNRLYWYRQTLGQGPEFLTYFQNEAQLEKSRLLSDRFSAERPKGSFSTLEIQRTEQGDSAMYLCASSPGGGTPTYNEQFFGPGTRLTVL.

The chain recombines TRBV20-1 with TRBJ2-7; weak D call: TRBD1 (5 bases). Looked up from germline, CDR1 is DFQATT and CDR2 is SNEGSKA (reference sequence). This CDR3 contains 14 residues. V was clipped by 2 bases and J by 2 bases, with 13 bases between them. CDR3 bases: TGCAGTGCTAGAAGGGTCGCAGGGACCTACGAGCAGTACTTC. As protein: CSARRVAGTYEQYF.

The chain has TRBV6-2 or TRBV6-3 and TRBJ1-5; D perhaps matches TRBD1 (5 bases). Germline-derived CDR1 and CDR2 are MNHEY and SVGEGT. Between the trimmed V and J ends, which lost 2 bases and 5 bases, there was a span of 13 bases. CDR3 length: 15 amino acids. The CDR3 DNA follows: TGTGCCAGCAGTTACGATCCAGGGTGGCATCAGCCCCAGCATTTT. Residues: CASSYDPGWHQPQHF.

This clonotype has at least ten counts. This sequence joins TRBV20-1 and TRBJ1-1; TRBD1 matches 9 bases. Germline loops: CDR1 DFQATT, CDR2 SNEGSKA (reference sequence). V shed 5 bases, J shed 11 bases, and the junction held 15 bases outside the gene matches. The CDR3 loop spans 14 amino acids. The CDR3 sequence: CSALKQGARHVAFF. The CDR3 DNA follows: TGCAGTGCTCTCAAACAGGGGGCAAGGCATGTTGCTTTCTTT.

The V and J genes are TRBV7-9 and TRBJ2-7; 16 bases align to TRBD2. Germline lookup yields CDR1 SEHNR and CDR2 FQNEAQ (reference sequence). J lost 2 bases, V lost 5 bases, and 12 bases had no gene match. This CDR3 comprises 19 residues. CDR3 sequence: CASSPPTGTSGRAPYEQYF. The CDR3 coding sequence is TGTGCCAGCAGCCCCCCGACCGGGACTAGCGGGAGGGCCCCCTACGAGCAGTACTTC.

J is TRBJ2-3 and V is TRBV5-1; D is perhaps TRBD1 (6 bases). V dropped 0 bases and J dropped 3 bases, with 11 bases sitting between them. The CDR3 is 15 amino acids. In germline, CDR1 is SGHRS, CDR2 YFSETQ. In DNA, the CDR3 is TGCGCCAGCAGCTTGGACAGGGAAGGAACAGATACGCAGTATTTT. Its translation: CASSLDREGTDTQYF.

Of note for this clonotype: This may be a read error: a much more frequent sequence differs by one nucleotide. The chain is built from TRBV30 and TRBJ2-1; TRBD1 agrees at 8 bases. The V segment lost 3 bases and the J segment 10 bases; nucleotides outside the gene matches: 8. Germline assignment: CDR1 GTSNPN and CDR2 SVGIG (reference sequence). CDR3 length equals 13 residues. The CDR3 sequence is CAWRRTGNYEQFF. The CDR3 bases are TGTGCCTGGAGACGGACAGGGAACTACGAGCAGTTCTTC.

This clonotype was seen many times. The CDR3 spells CSVSSGAVEAFF. The CDR3, as DNA: TGCAGTGTAAGCTCAGGGGCCGTTGAAGCTTTCTTT. V gene TRBV20-1 combines with J gene TRBJ1-1; tentatively, D is TRBD1 (6 bases). Germline V lookup: CDR1 DFQATT, CDR2 SNEGSKA (reference sequence). The length of the CDR3 is 12 residues. The V end lost 7 bases, the J end lost 7 bases, and 16 bases lay between the germline ends.

A word on this clonotype: A much larger clone differs by one base, so this may be a read error. This chain uses TRBV28 with TRBJ2-2, with D possibly being TRBD2 (5 bases). Between the trimmed V and J ends, which lost 6 bases and 7 bases, there was a span of 12 bases. CDR3 length equals 13 residues. Germline assignment: CDR1 MDHEN and CDR2 SYDVKM. The CDR3 sequence is CASSGESSGELFF. The CDR3 DNA is TGTGCCAGCAGCGGGGAGAGTAGCGGGGAGCTGTTTTTT.

This clonotype appeared many times. The CDR3 DNA is TGTGCCAGCAGCTTGGTGGCGGGGGCAGGCGAGCAGTACTTC. Translated: CASSLVAGAGEQYF. The chain has TRBV5-4 and TRBJ2-7, with D possibly TRBD2 on 7 matching bases. The CDR3 runs 14 residues. Per the germline V gene, CDR1 is SGHNT and CDR2 is YYREEE (reference sequence). The V and J ends lost 0 bases and 6 bases respectively, with 13 bases between them. Drawing the rest from reference TRBV5-4 and TRBJ2-7, the complete variable domain is ETGVTQSPTHLIKTRGQQVTLRCSSQSGHNTVSWYQQALGQGPQFIFQYYREEENGRGNFPPRFSGLQFPNYSSELNVNALELDDSALYLCASSLVAGAGEQYFGPGTRLTVT.

In this sample, this clonotype turned up a few times. The gene calls are TRBV19 and TRBJ1-2; possibly TRBD1 for D (5 bases). Between the trimmed V and J ends, which lost 2 bases and 2 bases, there was a span of 15 bases. CDR3 length: 16 residues. Germline CDR1 and CDR2: LNHDA and SQIVND (reference sequence). CDR3 loop: CASSIPPVRVNYGYTF. The CDR3 DNA reads TGTGCCAGTAGTATACCCCCCGTCAGGGTAAACTATGGCTACACCTTC.

This clonotype was detected many times. This sequence joins TRBV6-2 or TRBV6-3 and TRBJ2-3, with a tentative D call TRBD2 (6 bases). V dropped 7 bases and J dropped 2 bases, with 10 bases sitting between them. Germline loops: CDR1 MNHEY, CDR2 SVGEGT. The length of the CDR3 is 13 residues. The CDR3 sequence: CASMGGTTDTQYF. For the CDR3, the DNA is TGTGCCAGCATGGGCGGGACCACAGATACGCAGTATTTT.

As for this clonotype: A read error may be the cause here, since a much bigger clone is one base away. The rearrangement uses TRBV4-1 and TRBJ2-3; D may be TRBD1 (6 bases). The germline V gene has CDR1 MGHRA and CDR2 YSYEKL. This CDR3 is built from 16 residues. Trimming pared 3 bases from V and 4 bases from J, leaving 17 bases between. As DNA, the CDR3 is TGCGCCAGCAGCCATACCGACATAGGACAGCCAGATACGCAGTATTTT. Its protein product is CASSHTDIGQPDTQYF.

This clonotype was detected ten times or more. This sequence joins TRBV5-6 and TRBJ2-3, with a possible D match to TRBD2 (5 bases). CDR1 is SGHDT and CDR2 is YYEEEE in the germline V gene. Trimming removed 4 bases at V and 3 bases at J, with 12 bases between. The CDR3 has 14 residues. The DNA of the CDR3 is TGTGCCAGCAGCCGCTCTGGCGGGACAGATACGCAGTATTTT. This gives the protein CASSRSGGTDTQYF.

This clonotype appeared many times. The chain recombines TRBV5-1 with TRBJ2-1; TRBD2 matches at 7 bases. Losses at the gene ends were 4 bases for V and 7 bases for J; bases not matched to a gene: 11. CDR1 SGHRS and CDR2 YFSETQ come from the germline V gene. The CDR3 spans 15 residues. The CDR3 DNA follows: TGCGCCAGCAGCCCGGGACTACCGAGCCTAAATGAGCAGTTCTTC. Protein sequence: CASSPGLPSLNEQFF.